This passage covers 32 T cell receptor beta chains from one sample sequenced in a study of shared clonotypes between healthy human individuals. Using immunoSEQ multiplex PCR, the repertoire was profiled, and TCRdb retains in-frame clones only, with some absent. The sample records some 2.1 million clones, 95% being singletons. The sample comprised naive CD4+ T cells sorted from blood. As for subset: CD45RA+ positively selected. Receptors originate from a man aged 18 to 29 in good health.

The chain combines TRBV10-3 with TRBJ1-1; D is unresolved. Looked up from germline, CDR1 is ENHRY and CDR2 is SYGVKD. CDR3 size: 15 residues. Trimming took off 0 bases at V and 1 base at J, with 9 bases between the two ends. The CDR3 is CAISESTLQNTEAFF. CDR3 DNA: TGTGCCATCAGTGAGTCGACGTTGCAGAACACTGAAGCTTTCTTT.

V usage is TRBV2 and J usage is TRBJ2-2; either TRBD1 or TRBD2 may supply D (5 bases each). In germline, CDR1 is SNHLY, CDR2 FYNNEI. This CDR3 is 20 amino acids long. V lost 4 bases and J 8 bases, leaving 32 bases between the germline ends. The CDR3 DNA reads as TGTGCCAGCAGTGCCATAACGCTACGTGGGAGACGTGGGGGTGCTGGGGAGCTGTTTTTT. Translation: CASSAITLRGRRGGAGELFF.

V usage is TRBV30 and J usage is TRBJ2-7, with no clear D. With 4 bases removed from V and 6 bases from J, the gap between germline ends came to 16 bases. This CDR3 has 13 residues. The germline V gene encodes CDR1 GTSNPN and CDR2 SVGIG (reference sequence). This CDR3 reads CAWNNRHGSEQYF. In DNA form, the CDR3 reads TGTGCCTGGAACAATCGGCACGGATCCGAGCAGTACTTC.

The CDR3 here is CASSETGSNTGELFF. CDR3 DNA sequence: TGTGCCAGCAGCGAAACAGGATCGAACACCGGGGAGCTGTTTTTT. The chain employs TRBV5-6 and TRBJ2-2, with D tentatively TRBD1 (5 bases). V was shortened by 4 bases and J by 0 bases, with 10 bases between the two germline ends. The CDR3 runs 15 residues. CDR1 is SGHDT, CDR2 YYEEEE, per germline.

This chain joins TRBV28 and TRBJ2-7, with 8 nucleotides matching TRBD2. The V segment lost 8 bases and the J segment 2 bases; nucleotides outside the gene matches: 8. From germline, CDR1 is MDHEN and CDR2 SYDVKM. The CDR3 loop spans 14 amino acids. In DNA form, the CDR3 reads TGTGCCAGCTTCAATCGGGGGGGACCCTACGAGCAGTACTTC. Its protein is CASFNRGGPYEQYF.

The CDR3 loop is CTSSQVGTEDGYSNQPQHF. The CDR3 nucleotides are TGCACCAGCAGCCAAGTCGGGACAGAGGATGGGTATAGCAATCAGCCCCAGCATTTT. The chain combines TRBV1 with TRBJ1-5; the table's D call, TRBD1, was not checked against the DNA. TRBV1 is recorded as a pseudogene. This CDR3 has 19 residues.

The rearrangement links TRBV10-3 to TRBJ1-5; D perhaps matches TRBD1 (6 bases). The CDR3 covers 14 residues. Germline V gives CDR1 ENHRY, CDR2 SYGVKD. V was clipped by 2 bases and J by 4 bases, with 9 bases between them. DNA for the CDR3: TGTGCCATCAGTGAGGAGGGACAAAATCAGCCCCAGCATTTT. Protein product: CAISEEGQNQPQHF.

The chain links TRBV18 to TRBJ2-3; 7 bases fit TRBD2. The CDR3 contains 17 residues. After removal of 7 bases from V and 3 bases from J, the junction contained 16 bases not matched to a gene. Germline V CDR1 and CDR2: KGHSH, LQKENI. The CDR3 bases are TGTGCCAGCTTTGTCTCTGCGGTCGGCGGGAGTACAGATACGCAGTATTTT. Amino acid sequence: CASFVSAVGGSTDTQYF.

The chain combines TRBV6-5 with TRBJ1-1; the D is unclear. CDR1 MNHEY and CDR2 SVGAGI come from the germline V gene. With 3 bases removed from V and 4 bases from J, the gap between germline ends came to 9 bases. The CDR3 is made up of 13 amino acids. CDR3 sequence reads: CASSYLRSTEAFF. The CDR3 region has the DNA TGTGCCAGCAGTTATCTAAGGAGCACTGAAGCTTTCTTT.

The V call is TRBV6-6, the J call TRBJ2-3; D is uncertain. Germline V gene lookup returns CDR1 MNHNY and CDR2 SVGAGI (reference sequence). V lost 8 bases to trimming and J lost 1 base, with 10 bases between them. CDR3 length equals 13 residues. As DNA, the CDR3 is TGTGCCAGCGGCTCTCCGGGCACAGATACGCAGTATTTT. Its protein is CASGSPGTDTQYF.

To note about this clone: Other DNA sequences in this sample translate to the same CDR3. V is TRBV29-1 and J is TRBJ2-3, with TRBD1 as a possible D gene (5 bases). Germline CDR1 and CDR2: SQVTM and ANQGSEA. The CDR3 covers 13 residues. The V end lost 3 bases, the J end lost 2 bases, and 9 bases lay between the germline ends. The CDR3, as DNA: TGCAGCGTTGAGGGGCGCCACACAGATACGCAGTATTTT. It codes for CSVEGRHTDTQYF.

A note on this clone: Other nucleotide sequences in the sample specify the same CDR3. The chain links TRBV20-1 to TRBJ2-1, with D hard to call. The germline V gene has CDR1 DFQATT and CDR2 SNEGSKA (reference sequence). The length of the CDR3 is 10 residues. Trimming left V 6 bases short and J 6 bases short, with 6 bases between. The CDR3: CSAIGNEQFF. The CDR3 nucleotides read TGCAGTGCGATAGGCAATGAGCAGTTCTTC.

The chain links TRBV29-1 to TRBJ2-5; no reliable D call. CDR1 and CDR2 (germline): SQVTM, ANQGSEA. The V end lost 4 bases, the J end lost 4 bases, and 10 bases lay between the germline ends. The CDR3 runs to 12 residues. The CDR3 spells CSVVGPSETQYF. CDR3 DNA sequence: TGCAGCGTTGTAGGACCTTCAGAGACCCAGTACTTC.

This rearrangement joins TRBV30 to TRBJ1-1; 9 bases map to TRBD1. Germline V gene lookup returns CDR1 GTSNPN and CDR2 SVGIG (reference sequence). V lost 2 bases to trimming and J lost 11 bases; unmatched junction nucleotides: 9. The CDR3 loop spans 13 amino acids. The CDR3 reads CAWSFDRGKGAFF. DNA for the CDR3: TGTGCCTGGAGTTTCGACAGGGGGAAGGGGGCTTTCTTT.

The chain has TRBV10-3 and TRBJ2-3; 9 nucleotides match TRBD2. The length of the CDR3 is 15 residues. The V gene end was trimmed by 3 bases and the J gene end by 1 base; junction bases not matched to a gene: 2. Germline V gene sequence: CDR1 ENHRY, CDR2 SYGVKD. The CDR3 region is CAISDGGRGTDTQYF. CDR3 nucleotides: TGTGCCATCAGTGATGGCGGGAGGGGCACAGATACGCAGTATTTT.

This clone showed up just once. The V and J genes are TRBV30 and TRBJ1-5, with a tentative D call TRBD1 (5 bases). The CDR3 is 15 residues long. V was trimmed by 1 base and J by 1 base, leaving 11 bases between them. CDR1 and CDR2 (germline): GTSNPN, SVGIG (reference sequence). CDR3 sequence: CAWSERGYSNQPQHF. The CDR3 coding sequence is TGTGCCTGGAGTGAGCGGGGGTACAGCAATCAGCCCCAGCATTTT.

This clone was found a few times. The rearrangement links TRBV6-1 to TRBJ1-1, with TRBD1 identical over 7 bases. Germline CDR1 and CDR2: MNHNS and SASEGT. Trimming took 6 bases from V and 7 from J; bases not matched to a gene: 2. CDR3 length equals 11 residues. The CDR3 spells CASRTGYEAFF. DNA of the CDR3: TGTGCCAGCAGGACAGGGTATGAAGCTTTCTTT.

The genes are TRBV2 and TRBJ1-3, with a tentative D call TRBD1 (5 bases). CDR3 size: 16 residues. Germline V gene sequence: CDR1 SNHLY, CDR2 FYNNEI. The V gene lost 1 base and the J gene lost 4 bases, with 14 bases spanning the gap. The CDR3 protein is CASSEVQGVSGNTIYF. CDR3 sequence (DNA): TGTGCCAGCAGTGAAGTCCAGGGAGTATCCGGAAACACCATATATTTT.

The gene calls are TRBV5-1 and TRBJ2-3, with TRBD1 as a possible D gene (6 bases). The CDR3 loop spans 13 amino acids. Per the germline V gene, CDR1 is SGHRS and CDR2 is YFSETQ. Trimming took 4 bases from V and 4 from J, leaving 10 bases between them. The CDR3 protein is CASSEQGPDTQYF. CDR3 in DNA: TGCGCCAGCAGCGAACAGGGACCAGATACGCAGTATTTT.

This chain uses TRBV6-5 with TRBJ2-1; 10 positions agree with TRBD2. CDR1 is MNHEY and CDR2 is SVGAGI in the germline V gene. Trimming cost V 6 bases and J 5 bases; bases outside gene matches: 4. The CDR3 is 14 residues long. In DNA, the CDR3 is TGTGCCAGCAGCTCTAGCGGGAGCCACAATGAGCAGTTCTTC. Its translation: CASSSSGSHNEQFF.

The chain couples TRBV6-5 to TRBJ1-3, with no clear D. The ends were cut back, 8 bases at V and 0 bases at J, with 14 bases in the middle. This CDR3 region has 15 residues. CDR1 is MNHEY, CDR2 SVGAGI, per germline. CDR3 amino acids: CASSLKAFSGNTIYF. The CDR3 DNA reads TGTGCCAGCTCTCTCAAGGCTTTCTCTGGAAACACCATATATTTT.

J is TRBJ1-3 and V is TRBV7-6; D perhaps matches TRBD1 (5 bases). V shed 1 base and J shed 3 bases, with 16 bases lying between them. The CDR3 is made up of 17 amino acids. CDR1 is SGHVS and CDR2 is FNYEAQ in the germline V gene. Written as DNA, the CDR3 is TGTGCCAGCAGCTTAGTTCGGAGGGGCGTAGATGGAAACACCATATATTTT. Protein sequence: CASSLVRRGVDGNTIYF.

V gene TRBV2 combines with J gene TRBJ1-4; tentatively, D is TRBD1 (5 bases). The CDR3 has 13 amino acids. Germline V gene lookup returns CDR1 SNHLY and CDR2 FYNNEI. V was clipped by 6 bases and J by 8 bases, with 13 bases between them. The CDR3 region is CASRDIAGEKLFF. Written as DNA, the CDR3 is TGTGCCAGCAGGGACATAGCGGGGGAAAAACTGTTTTTT.

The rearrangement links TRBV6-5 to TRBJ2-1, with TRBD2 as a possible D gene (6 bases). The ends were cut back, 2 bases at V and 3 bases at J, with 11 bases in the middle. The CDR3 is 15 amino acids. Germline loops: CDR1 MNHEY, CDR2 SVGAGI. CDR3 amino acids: CASSYGGLFYNEQFF. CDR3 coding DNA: TGTGCCAGCAGTTACGGAGGGCTCTTCTACAATGAGCAGTTCTTC.

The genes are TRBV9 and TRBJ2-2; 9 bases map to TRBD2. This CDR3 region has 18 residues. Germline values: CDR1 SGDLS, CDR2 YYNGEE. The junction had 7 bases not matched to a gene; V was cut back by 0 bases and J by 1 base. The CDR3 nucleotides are TGTGCCAGCAGCGTAGCCCTAGCGGGAAGGAAGAACACCGGGGAGCTGTTTTTT. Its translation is CASSVALAGRKNTGELFF. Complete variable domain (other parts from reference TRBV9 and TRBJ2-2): DSGVTQTPKHLITATGQRVTLRCSPRSGDLSVYWYQQSLDQGLQFLIQYYNGEERAKGNILERFSAQQFPDLHSELNLSSLELGDSALYFCASSVALAGRKNTGELFFGEGSRLTVL.

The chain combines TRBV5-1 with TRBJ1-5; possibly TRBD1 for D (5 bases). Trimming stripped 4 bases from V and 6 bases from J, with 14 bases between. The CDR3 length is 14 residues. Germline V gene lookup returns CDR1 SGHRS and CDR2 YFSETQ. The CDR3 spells CASSPDGGGQPQHF. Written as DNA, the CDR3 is TGCGCCAGCAGCCCCGACGGGGGAGGTCAGCCCCAGCATTTT. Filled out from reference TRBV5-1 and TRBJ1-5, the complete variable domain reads KAGVTQTPRYLIKTRGQQVTLSCSPISGHRSVSWYQQTPGQGLQFLFEYFSETQRNKGNFPGRFSGRQFSNSRSEMNVSTLELGDSALYLCASSPDGGGQPQHFGDGTRLSIL.

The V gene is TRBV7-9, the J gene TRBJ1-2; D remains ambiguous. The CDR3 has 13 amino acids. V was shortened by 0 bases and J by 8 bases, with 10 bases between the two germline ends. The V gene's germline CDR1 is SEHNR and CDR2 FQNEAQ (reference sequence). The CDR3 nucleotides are TGTGCCAGCAGCTTAGCCCGGGAGAAGGGCTACACCTTC. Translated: CASSLAREKGYTF.

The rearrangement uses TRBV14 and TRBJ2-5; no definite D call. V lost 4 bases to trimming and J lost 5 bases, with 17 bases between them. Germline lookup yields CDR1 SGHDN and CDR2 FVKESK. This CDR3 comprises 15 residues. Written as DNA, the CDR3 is TGTGCCAGCAGCCGTGCCGGGCCCTTGTCGGAGACCCAGTACTTC. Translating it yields CASSRAGPLSETQYF.

CDR3 nucleotide sequence: TGCGCCAGCAGCCAAGCGGGGACAGGTCCAATCGAAGCTTTCTTT. Translating it yields CASSQAGTGPIEAFF. This chain connects TRBV4-1 to TRBJ1-1; the match to TRBD1 covers 8 bases. Germline CDR1 MGHRA, CDR2 YSYEKL. J lost 8 bases, V lost 1 base, and 9 bases had no gene match. The CDR3 runs to 15 residues.

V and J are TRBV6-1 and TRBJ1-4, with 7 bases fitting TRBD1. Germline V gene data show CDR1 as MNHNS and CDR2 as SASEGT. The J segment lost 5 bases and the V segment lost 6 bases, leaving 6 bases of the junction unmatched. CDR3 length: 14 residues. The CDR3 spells CASSGGGSNEKLFF. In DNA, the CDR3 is TGTGCCAGCAGCGGAGGGGGCAGCAATGAAAAACTGTTTTTT.

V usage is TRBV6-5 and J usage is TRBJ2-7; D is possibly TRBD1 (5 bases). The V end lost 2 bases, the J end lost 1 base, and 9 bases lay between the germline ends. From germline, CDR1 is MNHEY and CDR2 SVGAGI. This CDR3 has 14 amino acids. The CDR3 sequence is CASSYAGWSYEQYF. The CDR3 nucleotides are TGTGCCAGCAGTTACGCAGGGTGGTCCTACGAGCAGTACTTC.

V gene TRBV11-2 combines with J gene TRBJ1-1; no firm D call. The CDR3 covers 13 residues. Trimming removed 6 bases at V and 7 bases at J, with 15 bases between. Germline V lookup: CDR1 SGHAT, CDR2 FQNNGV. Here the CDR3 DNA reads TGTGCCAGCAGTCGAGACACGGTCGGTGAAGCTTTCTTT. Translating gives CASSRDTVGEAFF.